This is a list of T cell receptor beta chains from one sample in a study of CD8+ T cells in alopecia areata. Profiling relied on immunoSEQ multiplex PCR, and the TCRdb table lists in-frame clones only, not all of them. The sample holds about 110,000 clones, around 59% seen once. Source material: CD8+ T cells sorted from blood. The receptors shown here come from a human donor in good health. CDR3s include the opening cysteine and the closing phenylalanine or tryptophan. The D gene is left open where the match is weak. Expanded clones are given a class, and other clones once, few, many or no size at all.

>TRBV13|NA|TRBJ1-1|NA
TGTGCCAGCAGAGAATTAGGCAGTTATTACACTGAAGCTTTCTTT
CASRELGSYYTEAFF
>TRBV6-1|NA|TRBJ2-3|NA
TGTGCCAGCAGGCAACAGGGTCCGCAGTATTTT
CASRQQGPQYF
>TRBV29-1|few|TRBJ2-3|NA
TGCAGCGTTGAAGATGAGGGTGGGGGATACACAGATACGCAGTATTTT
CSVEDEGGGYTDTQYF
>TRBV2|NA|TRBJ2-3|TRBD1
TGTGCCAGCAGCGACGGACAGGGTGGAGATACGCAGTATTTT
CASSDGQGGDTQYF
>TRBV29-1|few|TRBJ2-7|NA
TGCAGCGTGGGAAGCCCCTACGAGCAGTACTTC
CSVGSPYEQYF
>TRBV27|NA|TRBJ1-1|NA
TGTGCCAGCAGTTTTTACGGGAACACTGAAGCTTTCTTT
CASSFYGNTEAFF
>TRBV5-6|NA|TRBJ2-5|NA
TGTGCCAGCAGCAAAACCGGGACTGAACACCGAGAGACCCAGTACTTC
CASSKTGTEHRETQYF
>TRBV7-9|NA|TRBJ2-2|NA
TGTGCCAGCAGCCCCCCCGCCGGGGAGCTGTTTTTT
CASSPPAGELFF
>TRBV7-9|once|TRBJ1-2|TRBD1
TGTGCCAGCAGCTTAGGGGACAGGAAAAACTATGGCTACACCTTC
CASSLGDRKNYGYTF
>TRBV6-4|few|TRBJ2-3|NA
TGTGCCAGCAGCCGACAGGTCATCCCATTTGGAGATACGCAGTATTTT
CASSRQVIPFGDTQYF
>TRBV4-3|once|TRBJ1-4|NA
TGCGCCAGCAGCCAAGAAAGCTTACAAGAAACTAATGAAAAACTGTTTTTT
CASSQESLQETNEKLFF
>TRBV6-5|NA|TRBJ2-3|TRBD2
TGTGCCAGCAGTTTTGGAAGCGGGGGGGCCTCAGATACGCAGTATTTT
CASSFGSGGASDTQYF
>TRBV4-1|NA|TRBJ1-2|NA
TGCGCCAGCAGCCAAGATCAACTAGGTGTGCCTGGCTACACCTTC
CASSQDQLGVPGYTF
>TRBV5-6|few|TRBJ1-1|NA
TGTGCCAGCAGCTTGGGTTGGGGTACTGAAGCTTTCTTT
CASSLGWGTEAFF
>TRBV27|NA|TRBJ2-7|TRBD1
TGTGCCAGCAGTTTAGTAGGGGGCTCCGGCTACGAGCAGTACTTC
CASSLVGGSGYEQYF
>TRBV2|NA|TRBJ2-1|NA
TGTGCCAGTCACGCTCGACCCCGGTTAGGGTTCGATGAGCAGTTCTTC
CASHARPRLGFDEQFF
>TRBV6-1|NA|TRBJ1-1|NA
TGTGCCAGCAGTGCCCCCCTACAGGGTTCCCACACTGAAGCTTTCTTT
CASSAPLQGSHTEAFF
>TRBV6-5|NA|TRBJ2-1|NA
TGTGCCAGCAGTTGGACCCTTAGCGGCAATGAGCAGTTCTTC
CASSWTLSGNEQFF
>TRBV13|NA|TRBJ2-4|NA
TGTGCCAGCAGCTACCCCCCATCCCCCAAAAACATTCAGTACTTC
CASSYPPSPKNIQYF
>TRBV6-5|NA|TRBJ1-1|NA
TGTGCCACGCACCCGGGACGGATGAACACTGAAGCTTTCTTT
CATHPGRMNTEAFF
>TRBV5-1|NA|TRBJ1-2|NA
TGCGCCAGCTCCGGAGAGGGAGGAATGGTTAGGGGCTACACCTTC
CASSGEGGMVRGYTF
>TRBV4-1|medium-sized|TRBJ2-7|NA
TGCGCCAGCAGCCAAGTTCGTGGCTACGAGCAGTACTTC
CASSQVRGYEQYF
>TRBV28|NA|TRBJ1-2|NA
TGTGCCAGCAGTTTTAGTTTAGTCAAGGATACAATTCCCTATGGCTACACCTTC
CASSFSLVKDTIPYGYTF
>TRBV4-3|NA|TRBJ1-4|NA
TGCGCCAGCAGCCCAGGACACGGGAATGAAAAACTGTTTTTT
CASSPGHGNEKLFF
>TRBV7-8|few|TRBJ2-2|TRBD1
TGTGCCAGCAGCTTAGCGATGGGGACAGCGAACACCGGGGAGCTGTTTTTT
CASSLAMGTANTGELFF
>TRBV29-1|NA|TRBJ2-7|TRBD1
TGCAGCGTTTTAGGGACAGGGGGTTTCTACGAGCAGTACTTC
CSVLGTGGFYEQYF
>TRBV15|few|TRBJ1-2|TRBD1
TGTGCCACCAGCAGAGATCGTACAGGGGCCACCCATGGCTACACCTTC
CATSRDRTGATHGYTF
>TRBV7-9|NA|TRBJ1-1|NA
TGTGCCTACTTAATGAACACTGAAGCTTTCTTT
CAYLMNTEAFF
>TRBV4-1|NA|TRBJ2-1|NA
TGCGCCACGAGGCGGGGCAGTGAGCAGTTCTTC
CATRRGSEQFF
>TRBV13|few|TRBJ2-7|TRBD1
TGTGCCAGCAGTCGGACAGGGGACGAGCAGTACTTC
CASSRTGDEQYF
>TRBV5-6|few|TRBJ2-1|NA
TGTGCCAGCAGCTCGACAGACAATGAGCAGTTCTTC
CASSSTDNEQFF
>TRBV23-1|NA|TRBJ1-6|NA
TGCGCCAGCAGTCAGGTTGAAGCTTCCTATAATTCACCCCTCCACTTT
CASSQVEASYNSPLHF
>TRBV4-2|NA|TRBJ1-1|TRBD1
TGTGCCAGCAGCCGGGGAGGATACAGGGGGCTTTGGGGCACTGAAGCTTTCTTT
CASSRGGYRGLWGTEAFF
>TRBV11-2|NA|TRBJ2-7|TRBD1
TGTGCCAGCAGCCCAGGGACAGGGGGCGGCTACGAGCAGTACTTC
CASSPGTGGGYEQYF
>TRBV6-5|NA|TRBJ1-1|TRBD1
TGTGCCAGCAGTTCCGACAGGGCCTACAACACTGAAGCTTTCTTT
CASSSDRAYNTEAFF
>TRBV7-9|NA|TRBJ1-2|NA
TGTGCCAGCAGCTTGGCCGGAGTCTATGGCTACACCTTC
CASSLAGVYGYTF
>TRBV7-6|NA|TRBJ2-7|NA
TGTGCCAGCAGCTTATTTGGGGGCCAGGAGCAGTACTTC
CASSLFGGQEQYF
>TRBV29-1|NA|TRBJ1-5|NA
TGCAGCGTTGAAGACGCGGGTAGCAATCAGCCCCAGCATTTT
CSVEDAGSNQPQHF
>TRBV29-1|NA|TRBJ2-7|TRBD1
TGCAGCGTCCCGGGACAGGGGTCCTACGAGCAGTACTTC
CSVPGQGSYEQYF
>TRBV6-1|NA|TRBJ2-5|TRBD1
TGTGCCAGCAGTGCAAAGGCGGGACAGGGGTTCCAAGAGACCCAGTACTTC
CASSAKAGQGFQETQYF
>TRBV29-1|NA|TRBJ1-1|TRBD1
TGCAGCGTTGCCGGGACAGGGGGCGGCACTGAAGCTTTCTTT
CSVAGTGGGTEAFF
>TRBV6-5|NA|TRBJ2-3|NA
TGTGCCATCAGTGAACAGATTAGCACAGATACGCAGTATTTT
CAISEQISTDTQYF
>TRBV29-1|few|TRBJ2-1|NA
TGCAGCGTTGATCCCATGTTAGGGGGCAATGAGCAGTTCTTC
CSVDPMLGGNEQFF
>TRBV7-9|once|TRBJ2-7|TRBD1
TGTGCCAGCAGAACCGGGACAGGGGGTGGGGAGCAGTACTTC
CASRTGTGGGEQYF
>TRBV7-2|few|TRBJ1-5|NA
TGTGCCAGCAGCTTAGGTGGGGAGCCGCCCCAGCATTTT
CASSLGGEPPQHF
>TRBV5-6|NA|TRBJ1-3|NA
TGTGCCAGCAACCTCGAGGTAGATGGAAACACCATATATTTT
CASNLEVDGNTIYF
>TRBV11-3|NA|TRBJ2-1|NA
TGTGCCAGCAGCCTACGTCAGGGGAACAATGAGCAGTTCTTC
CASSLRQGNNEQFF
>TRBV2|NA|TRBJ1-2|NA
TGTGCCAGCAGTGATATTATCCGAGGGCAAGGATCTAACTATGGCTACACCTTC
CASSDIIRGQGSNYGYTF
>TRBV25-1|NA|TRBJ2-2|NA
TGTGCCAGCAGTGAAAGGGGGGCCGGCGGGGAGCTGTTTTTT
CASSERGAGGELFF
>TRBV11-2|NA|TRBJ2-1|NA
TGTGCCAGCAGCTTACAGGCGAACAATGAGCAGTTCTTC
CASSLQANNEQFF
>TRBV29-1|NA|TRBJ2-3|TRBD1
TGCAGCGTTGATAGGGGACAGCATAGCACAGATACGCAGTATTTT
CSVDRGQHSTDTQYF
>TRBV7-3|few|TRBJ2-6|NA
TGTGCCAGCAGCCCCCTCGGTTGGGTACCTGGGGCCAACGTCCTGACTTTC
CASSPLGWVPGANVLTF
>TRBV4-3|NA|TRBJ1-2|NA
TGCGCCAGCAGATCGAGGGGCCCAGGAAGGTGCGGCTACACCTTC
CASRSRGPGRCGYTF
>TRBV9|once|TRBJ1-1|NA
TGTGCCAGCAGCGTCGACGGGGGGAACACTGAAGCTTTCTTT
CASSVDGGNTEAFF
>TRBV7-7|NA|TRBJ2-5|NA
TGTGCTAGCAGCTTAGTCGGTGGAGGGACCCAGTACTTC
CASSLVGGGTQYF
>TRBV5-1|few|TRBJ1-4|TRBD1
TGCGCCAGCAGCTCGTCCCGGGACAGGAGTGAAAAACTGTTTTTT
CASSSSRDRSEKLFF